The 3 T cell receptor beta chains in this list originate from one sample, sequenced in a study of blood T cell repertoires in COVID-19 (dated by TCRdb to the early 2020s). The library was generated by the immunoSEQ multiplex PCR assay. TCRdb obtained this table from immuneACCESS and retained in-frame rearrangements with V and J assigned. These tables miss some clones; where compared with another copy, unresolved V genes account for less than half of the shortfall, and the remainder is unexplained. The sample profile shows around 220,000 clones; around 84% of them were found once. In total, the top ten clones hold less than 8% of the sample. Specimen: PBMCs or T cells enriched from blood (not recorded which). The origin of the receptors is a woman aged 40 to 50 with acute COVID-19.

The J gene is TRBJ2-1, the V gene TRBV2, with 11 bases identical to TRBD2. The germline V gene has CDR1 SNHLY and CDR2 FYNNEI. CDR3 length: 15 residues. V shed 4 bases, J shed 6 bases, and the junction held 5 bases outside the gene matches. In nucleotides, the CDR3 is TGTGCCAGCAGTGCTGGGCTAGCGGGGGGCAATGAGCAGTTCTTC. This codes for CASSAGLAGGNEQFF.

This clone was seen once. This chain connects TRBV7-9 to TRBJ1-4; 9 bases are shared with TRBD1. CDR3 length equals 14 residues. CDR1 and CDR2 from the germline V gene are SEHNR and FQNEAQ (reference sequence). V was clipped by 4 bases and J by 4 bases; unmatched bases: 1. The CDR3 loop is CASSSDRGNEKLFF. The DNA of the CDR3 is TGTGCCAGCAGCTCGGACAGGGGTAATGAAAAACTGTTTTTT.

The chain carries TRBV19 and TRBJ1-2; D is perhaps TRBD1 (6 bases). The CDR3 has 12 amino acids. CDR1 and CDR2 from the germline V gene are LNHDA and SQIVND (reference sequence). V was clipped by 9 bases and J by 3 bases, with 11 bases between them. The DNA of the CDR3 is TGTGCCAGCCTACAGGGAGACTATGGCTACACCTTC. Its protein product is CASLQGDYGYTF.